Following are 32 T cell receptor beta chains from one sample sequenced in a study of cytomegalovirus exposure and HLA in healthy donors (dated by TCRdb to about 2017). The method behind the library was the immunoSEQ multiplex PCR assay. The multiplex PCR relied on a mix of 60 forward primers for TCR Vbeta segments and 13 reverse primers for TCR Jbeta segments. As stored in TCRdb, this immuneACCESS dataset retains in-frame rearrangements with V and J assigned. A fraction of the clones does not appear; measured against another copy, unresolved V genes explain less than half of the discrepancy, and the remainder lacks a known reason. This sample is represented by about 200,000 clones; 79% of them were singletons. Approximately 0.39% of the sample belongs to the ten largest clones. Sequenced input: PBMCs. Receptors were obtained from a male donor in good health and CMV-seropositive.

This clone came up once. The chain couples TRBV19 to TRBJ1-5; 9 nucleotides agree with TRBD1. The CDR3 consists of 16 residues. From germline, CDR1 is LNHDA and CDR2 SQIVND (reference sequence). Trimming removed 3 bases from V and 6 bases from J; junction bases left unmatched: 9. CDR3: CASSMPRDRVFQPQHF. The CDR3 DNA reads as TGTGCCAGTAGTATGCCCCGGGACAGGGTATTTCAGCCCCAGCATTTT.

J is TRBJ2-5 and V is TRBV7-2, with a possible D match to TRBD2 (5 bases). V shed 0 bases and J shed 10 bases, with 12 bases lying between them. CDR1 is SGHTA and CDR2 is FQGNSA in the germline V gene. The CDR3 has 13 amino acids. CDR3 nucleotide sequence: TGTGCCAGCAGCTTAGCTGGGTCCGGGGACCAGTACTTC. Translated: CASSLAGSGDQYF.

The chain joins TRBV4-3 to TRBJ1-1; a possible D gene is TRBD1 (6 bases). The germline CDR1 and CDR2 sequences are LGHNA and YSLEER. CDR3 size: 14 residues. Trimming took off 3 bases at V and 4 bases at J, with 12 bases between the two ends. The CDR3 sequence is CASSHNTGITEAFF. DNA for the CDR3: TGCGCCAGCAGCCATAACACAGGGATCACTGAAGCTTTCTTT.

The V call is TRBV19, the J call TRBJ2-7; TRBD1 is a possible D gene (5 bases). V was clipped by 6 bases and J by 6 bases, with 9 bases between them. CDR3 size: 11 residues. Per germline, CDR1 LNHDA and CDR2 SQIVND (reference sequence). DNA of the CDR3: TGTGCCAGTAGCTTTACAGGCGAGCAGTACTTC. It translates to CASSFTGEQYF.

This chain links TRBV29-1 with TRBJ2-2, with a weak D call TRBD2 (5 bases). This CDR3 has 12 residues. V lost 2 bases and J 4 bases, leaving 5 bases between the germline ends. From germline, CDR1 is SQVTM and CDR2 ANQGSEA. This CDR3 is CSVERGTGELFF. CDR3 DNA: TGCAGCGTTGAACGGGGCACCGGGGAGCTGTTTTTT.

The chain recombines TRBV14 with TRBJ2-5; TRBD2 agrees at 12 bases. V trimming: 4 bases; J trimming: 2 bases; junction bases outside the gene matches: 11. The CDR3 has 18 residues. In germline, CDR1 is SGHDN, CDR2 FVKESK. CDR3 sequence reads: CASSPLASGRGFQETQYF. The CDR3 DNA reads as TGTGCCAGCAGCCCCCTTGCTAGCGGGAGGGGGTTTCAAGAGACCCAGTACTTC.

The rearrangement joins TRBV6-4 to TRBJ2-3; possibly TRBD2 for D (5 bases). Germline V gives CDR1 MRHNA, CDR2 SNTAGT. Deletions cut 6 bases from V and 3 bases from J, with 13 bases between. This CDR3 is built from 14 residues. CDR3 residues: CASSRISGTDTQYF. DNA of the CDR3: TGTGCCAGCAGCCGCATCTCGGGGACAGATACGCAGTATTTT.

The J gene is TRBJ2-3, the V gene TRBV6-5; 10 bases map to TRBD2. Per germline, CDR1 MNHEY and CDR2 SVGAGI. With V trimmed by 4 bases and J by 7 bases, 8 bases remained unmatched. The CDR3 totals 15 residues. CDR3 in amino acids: CASSSSGGASNTQYF. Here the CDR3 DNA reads TGTGCCAGCAGTTCAAGCGGGGGGGCAAGTAATACGCAGTATTTT.

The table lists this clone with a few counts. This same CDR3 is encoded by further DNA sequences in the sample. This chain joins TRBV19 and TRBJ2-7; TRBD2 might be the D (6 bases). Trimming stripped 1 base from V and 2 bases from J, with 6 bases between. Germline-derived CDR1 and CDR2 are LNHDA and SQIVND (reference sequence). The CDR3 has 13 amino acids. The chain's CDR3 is CASSIGRAYEQYF. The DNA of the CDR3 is TGTGCCAGTAGTATAGGGAGGGCCTACGAGCAGTACTTC.

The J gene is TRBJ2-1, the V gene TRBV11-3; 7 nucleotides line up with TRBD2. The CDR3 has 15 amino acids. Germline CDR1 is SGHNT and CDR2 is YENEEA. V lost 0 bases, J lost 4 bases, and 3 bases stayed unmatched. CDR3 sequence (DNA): TGTGCCAGCAGCTTAGAGACGGGGGGATACAATGAGCAGTTCTTC. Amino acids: CASSLETGGYNEQFF.

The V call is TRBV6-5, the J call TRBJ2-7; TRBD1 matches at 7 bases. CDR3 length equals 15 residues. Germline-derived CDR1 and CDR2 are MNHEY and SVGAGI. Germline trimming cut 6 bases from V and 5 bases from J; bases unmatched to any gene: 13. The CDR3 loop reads CASSPDRVQTDEQYF. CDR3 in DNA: TGTGCCAGCAGCCCCGACAGGGTTCAGACCGACGAGCAGTACTTC.

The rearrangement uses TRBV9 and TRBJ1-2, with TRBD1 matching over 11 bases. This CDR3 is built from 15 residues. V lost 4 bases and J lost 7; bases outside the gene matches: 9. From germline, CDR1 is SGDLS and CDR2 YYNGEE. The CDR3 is CASSSRTGGVGGYTF. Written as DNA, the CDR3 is TGTGCCAGCAGCTCCCGGACAGGGGGCGTTGGTGGCTACACCTTC. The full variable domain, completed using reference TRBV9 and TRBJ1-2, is DSGVTQTPKHLITATGQRVTLRCSPRSGDLSVYWYQQSLDQGLQFLIQYYNGEERAKGNILERFSAQQFPDLHSELNLSSLELGDSALYFCASSSRTGGVGGYTFGSGTRLTVV.

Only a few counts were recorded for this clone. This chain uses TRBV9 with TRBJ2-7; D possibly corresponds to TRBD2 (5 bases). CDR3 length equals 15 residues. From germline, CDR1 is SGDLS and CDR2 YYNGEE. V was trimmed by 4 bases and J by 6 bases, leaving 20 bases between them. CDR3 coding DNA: TGTGCCAGCAGCAACCTTCCCTCGGGGATAGCCGAGCAGTACTTC. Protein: CASSNLPSGIAEQYF.

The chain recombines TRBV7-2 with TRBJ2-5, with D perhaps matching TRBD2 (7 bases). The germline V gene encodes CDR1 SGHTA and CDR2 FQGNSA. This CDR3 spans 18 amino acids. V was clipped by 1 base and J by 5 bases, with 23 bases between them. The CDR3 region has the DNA TGTGCCAGCAGCTTAGGAGGCTGGGGGGGCTACCGTAGGGAGACCCAGTACTTC. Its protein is CASSLGGWGGYRRETQYF.

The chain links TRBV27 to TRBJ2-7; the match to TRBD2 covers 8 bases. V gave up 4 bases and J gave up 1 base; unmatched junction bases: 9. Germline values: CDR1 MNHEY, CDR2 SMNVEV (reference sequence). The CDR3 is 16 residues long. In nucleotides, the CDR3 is TGTGCCAGCAGTTCTACTACTAGCGGAGCTTCCTACGAGCAGTACTTC. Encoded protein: CASSSTTSGASYEQYF.

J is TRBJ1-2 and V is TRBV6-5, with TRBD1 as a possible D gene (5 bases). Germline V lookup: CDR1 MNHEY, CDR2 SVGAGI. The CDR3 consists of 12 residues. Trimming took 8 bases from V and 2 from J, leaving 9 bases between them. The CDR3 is CASRGTNYGYTF. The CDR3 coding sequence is TGTGCCAGCCGGGGGACCAACTATGGCTACACCTTC.

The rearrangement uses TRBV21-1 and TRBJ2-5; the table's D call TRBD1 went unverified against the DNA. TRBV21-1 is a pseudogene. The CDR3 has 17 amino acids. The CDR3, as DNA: TGTGCCAGCAGCAAAGTAGGGGAGGACAGGCTGACAGAGACCCAGTACTTC. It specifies CASSKVGEDRLTETQYF.

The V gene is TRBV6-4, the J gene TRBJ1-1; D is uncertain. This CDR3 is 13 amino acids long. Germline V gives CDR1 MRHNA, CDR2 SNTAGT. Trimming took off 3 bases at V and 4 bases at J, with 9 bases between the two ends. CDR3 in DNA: TGTGCCAGCAGTGAGCGGGCGGGCACTGAAGCTTTCTTT. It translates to CASSERAGTEAFF.

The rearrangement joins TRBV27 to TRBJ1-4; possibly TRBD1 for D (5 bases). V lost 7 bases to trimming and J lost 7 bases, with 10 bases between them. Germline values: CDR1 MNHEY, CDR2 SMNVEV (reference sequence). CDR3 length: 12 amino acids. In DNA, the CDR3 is TGTGCCAGCAAGGGGCGAGGTGAAAAACTGTTTTTT. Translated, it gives CASKGRGEKLFF.

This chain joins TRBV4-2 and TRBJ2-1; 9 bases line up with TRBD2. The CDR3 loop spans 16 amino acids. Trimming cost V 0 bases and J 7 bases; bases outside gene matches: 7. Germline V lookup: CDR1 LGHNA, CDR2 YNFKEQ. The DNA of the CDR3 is TGTGCCAGCAGCCAAGATCGGCGGGGGGGCCGTAATGAGCAGTTCTTC. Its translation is CASSQDRRGGRNEQFF.

CDR3: CASSVEGAYYEQYF. The DNA of the CDR3 is TGTGCCAGCAGCGTTGAAGGGGCTTACTACGAGCAGTACTTC. V is TRBV9 and J is TRBJ2-7, with a weak D call TRBD1 (5 bases). Germline CDR1 SGDLS, CDR2 YYNGEE. Trimming took 2 bases from V and 3 from J, leaving 12 bases between them. The CDR3 has 14 amino acids.

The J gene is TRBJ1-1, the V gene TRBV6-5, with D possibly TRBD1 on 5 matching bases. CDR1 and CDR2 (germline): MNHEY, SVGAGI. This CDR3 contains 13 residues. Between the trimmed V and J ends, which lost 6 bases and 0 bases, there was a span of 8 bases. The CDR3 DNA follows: TGTGCCAGCAGGCGACAGTTGAACACTGAAGCTTTCTTT. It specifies CASRRQLNTEAFF.

CDR3 coding DNA: TGTGCCAGCAGAATACTAGCGGGAGGTTCGAATGAGCAGTTCTTC. This gives the protein CASRILAGGSNEQFF. The rearrangement uses TRBV6-6 and TRBJ2-1; 12 bases align to TRBD2. The germline CDR1 and CDR2 sequences are MNHNY and SVGAGI (reference sequence). The CDR3 is 15 residues long. J was trimmed by 7 bases and V by 6 bases; bases with no gene match: 7.

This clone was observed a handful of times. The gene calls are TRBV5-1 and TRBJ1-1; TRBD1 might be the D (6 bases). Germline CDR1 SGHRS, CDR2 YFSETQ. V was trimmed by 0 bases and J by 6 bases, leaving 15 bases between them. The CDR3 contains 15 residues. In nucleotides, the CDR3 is TGCGCCAGCAGCTTGGGCGGGGGGGCGGTCTCTGAAGCTTTCTTT. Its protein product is CASSLGGGAVSEAFF.

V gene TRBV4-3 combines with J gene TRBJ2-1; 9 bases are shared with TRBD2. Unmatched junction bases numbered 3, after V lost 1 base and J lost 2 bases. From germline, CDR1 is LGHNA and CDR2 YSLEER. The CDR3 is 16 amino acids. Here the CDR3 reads CASSQAGGGAYNEQFF. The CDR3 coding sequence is TGCGCCAGCAGCCAAGCTGGCGGGGGGGCCTACAATGAGCAGTTCTTC.

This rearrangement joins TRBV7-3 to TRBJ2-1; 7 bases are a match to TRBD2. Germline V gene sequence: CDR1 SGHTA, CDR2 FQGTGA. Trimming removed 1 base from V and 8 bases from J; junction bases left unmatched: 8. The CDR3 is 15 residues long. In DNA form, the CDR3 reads TGTGCCAGCAGCTTAAATATAGCGGGTGGGGATGAGCAGTTCTTC. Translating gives CASSLNIAGGDEQFF.

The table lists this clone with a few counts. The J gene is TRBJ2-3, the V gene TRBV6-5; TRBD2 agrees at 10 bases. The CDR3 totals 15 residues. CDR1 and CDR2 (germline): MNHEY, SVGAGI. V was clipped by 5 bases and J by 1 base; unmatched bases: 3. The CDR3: CASSHLAGGTDTQYF. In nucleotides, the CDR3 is TGTGCCAGCAGTCATCTAGCGGGGGGCACAGATACGCAGTATTTT.

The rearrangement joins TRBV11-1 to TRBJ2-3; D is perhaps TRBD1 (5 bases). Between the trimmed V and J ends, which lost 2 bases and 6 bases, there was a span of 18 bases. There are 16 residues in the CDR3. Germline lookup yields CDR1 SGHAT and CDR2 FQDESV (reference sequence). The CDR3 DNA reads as TGTGCCAGCAGCTTAAACGGACAAAGGGGTGCGGATACGCAGTATTTT. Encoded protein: CASSLNGQRGADTQYF.

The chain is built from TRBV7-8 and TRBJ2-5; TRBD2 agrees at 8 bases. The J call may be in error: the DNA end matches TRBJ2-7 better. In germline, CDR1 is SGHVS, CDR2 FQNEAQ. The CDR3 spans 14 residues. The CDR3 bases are TGTGCCAGCAGCTTTGGACTAGCATCGGACGAGCAGTACTTC. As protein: CASSFGLASDEQYF.

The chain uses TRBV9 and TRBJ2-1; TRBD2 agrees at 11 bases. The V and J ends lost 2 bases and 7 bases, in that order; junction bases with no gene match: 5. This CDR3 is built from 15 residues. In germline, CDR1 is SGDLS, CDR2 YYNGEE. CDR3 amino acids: CASSVTSGSMNEQFF. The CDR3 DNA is TGTGCCAGCAGCGTTACTAGCGGGAGTATGAATGAGCAGTTCTTC. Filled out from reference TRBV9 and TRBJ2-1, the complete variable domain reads DSGVTQTPKHLITATGQRVTLRCSPRSGDLSVYWYQQSLDQGLQFLIQYYNGEERAKGNILERFSAQQFPDLHSELNLSSLELGDSALYFCASSVTSGSMNEQFFGPGTRLTVL.

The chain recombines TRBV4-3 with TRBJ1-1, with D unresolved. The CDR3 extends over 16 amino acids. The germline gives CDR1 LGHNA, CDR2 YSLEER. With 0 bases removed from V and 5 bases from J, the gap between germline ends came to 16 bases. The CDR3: CASSQELYGRLTEAFF. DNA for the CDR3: TGCGCCAGCAGCCAAGAATTGTACGGGAGGTTAACTGAAGCTTTCTTT.

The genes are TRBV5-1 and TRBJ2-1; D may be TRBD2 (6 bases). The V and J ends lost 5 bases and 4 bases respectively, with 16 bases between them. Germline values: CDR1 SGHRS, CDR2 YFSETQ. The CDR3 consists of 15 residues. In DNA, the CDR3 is TGCGCCAGCAGTCTGGTGGGCGGGGAGTACAATGAGCAGTTCTTC. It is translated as CASSLVGGEYNEQFF.